This TCR beta chain derives from a study of technical replicates of blood from several donors. Germline CDR1 SEHNR, CDR2 FQNEAQ (reference sequence). The junction had 14 bases not matched to a gene; V was cut back by 5 bases and J by 6 bases. This CDR3 has 16 amino acids. TCRdb's table, derived via immunoSEQ multiplex PCR, lists solely in-frame clones and lacks some. The data contain 100,000 or so clones, 95% of them singletons. The sequence came from a human donor in good health. This chain joins TRBV7-9 and TRBJ2-7; TRBD1 aligns across 9 bases. The source material was T cells isolated from PBMCs. The CDR3 loop reads CASSSRPRTGDFEQYF. CDR3 nucleotides: TGTGCCAGCAGCAGCAGGCCCCGGACAGGGGATTTCGAGCAGTACTTC.